Here is one T cell receptor (beta chain) with its context. It lacks a known antigen. Base-call qualities are not available, and no considerably larger clone is one nucleotide away. The time point label on this specimen signifies: recipient sample about 28 days before transplant, after cytoreduction. Recipient blood was collected about 28 days before transplant and at days 30, 100 and 180 after transplant. Nuclei Lysis Solution was used to extract genomic DNA from fresh or cryopreserved unfractionated peripheral blood mononuclear cells. The sample belongs to a study of T cell clonotyping in hematopoietic cell transplantation (dated by TCRdb to the early 2020s). Regarding the research as a whole: Pretransplant recipient samples were obtained after cytoreduction. Patient recruitment ran from September 2015 to early 2017, and follow-up continued until September 2020 or death. In the study, fewer than 150 blood samples were gathered from a few dozen consecutive transplant recipients and their related donors. General study outcomes and caveats: Only a small fraction of recipient repertoires overlapped donor repertoires, with over 95% appearing de novo at the given depth. A decrease in recipient TCR diversity was observed after transplant, and a progressive increase in pathologically expanded clonotypes was seen from day 30 to day 180. Broader posttransplant TCR repertoire diversity was predicted by donor and pretransplant recipient Inverse Simpson Index values. The sample size was limited, and CD4 and CD8 repertoire contributions could not be separated because cells were not sorted.

Unmatched junction bases come to 5, with V trimmed by 2 bases and J by 4 bases. Sequences SNHLY (CDR1) and FYNNEI (CDR2) are obtained from the germline V gene. From cysteine to phenylalanine, the CDR3 is 15 amino acids long. The sequence is cut down to CDR3 DNA, 45 bases in frame from base 1. With the immunoSEQ assay, which is a bias-controlled multiplex PCR relying on V- and J-specific primers, TCR beta CDR3 regions were amplified from genomic DNA. A proprietary barcode and Illumina adapter sequences were added to the CDR3 amplicons in a second PCR step. An Illumina MiSeq instrument was used for sequencing of the CDR3 libraries. For the original study's pipeline: Export and quality control were handled in immunoSEQ Analyzer 3.0, while downstream analyses relied on R Bioconductor and Immunarch. Only productive rearrangements in the normalized downsampled data set were used to calculate repertoire metrics. In the normalized cohort, a clonotype counted as pathologically expanded if the clonotype was larger than 5 templates. The Inverse Simpson Index was used to measure repertoire diversity. To capture all clonotypes, the CMV-specificity analyses were run on the non-normalized data set. The source is immuneACCESS, and TCRdb retained only in-frame sequences with V and J called. Part of the clones is not carried over; for the studies checked, unresolved V genes explain less than half of this, and the remainder is unexplained. The V and J calls and clone size were taken over from that table, and D and trimming were inferred from the DNA. Within this sample are about 19,000 clones, with 70% to 85% of them counted one time only. Of the sample, about 17% is held by the ten largest clones.

This specimen was peripheral blood mononuclear cells, taken before stem cell transplant. This receptor chain uses TRBV2 and TRBJ2-3, and 8 bases in between align with TRBD2. The TCR originated in a man aged 55 to 69 with acute myeloid leukemia. Some clones in this sample may be carry-over from other donors' samples. The CDR3 is CASSEQRENPDTQYF. The nucleotides read TGTGCCAGCAGTGAACAGCGGGAGAATCCAGATACGCAGTATTTT.